This T cell receptor (beta chain) was sequenced in a study of technical replicates of blood from a handful of donors. V lost 6 bases and J lost 0, with 17 bases in between. Germline V gene sequence: CDR1 MDHEN, CDR2 SYDVKM. The CDR3 runs 16 residues. Clones were read by immunoSEQ multiplex PCR, and TCRdb kept only the in-frame ones, dropping some. The table records around 100,000 clones, approximately 95% of them present only once. The sequence was collected from a human donor in good health. The rearrangement links TRBV28 to TRBJ1-1; D possibly corresponds to TRBD1 (6 bases). Sequencing used T cells isolated from PBMCs. Here the CDR3 DNA reads TGTGCCAGCAGCCCAGGGGTGAGACGTTTGAACACTGAAGCTTTCTTT. It yields the protein CASSPGVRRLNTEAFF.